The next 30 T cell receptor beta chains were all read from a single sample in a study of T-cell memory formation after mild COVID-19. TCRdb passed the 5' RACE reads through MiXCR, listing each CDR3 protein once. In the table there are around 300,000 distinct CDR3 sequences, roughly 13% of which are singletons. The material sequenced was PBMCs or a T cell subset sorted from them (not recorded which). The receptors were sampled from a man younger than 35 who had mild COVID-19 (a few samples of this study predate the infection). Cell type and time point are not known.

This clonotype was seen more than once but under ten times. This chain uses TRBV6-5 with TRBJ1-6; 8 nucleotides agree with TRBD1. Germline V gene data show CDR1 as MNHEY and CDR2 as SVGAGI. The CDR3 is 17 residues long. Trimming took 0 bases from V and 7 from J; bases not matched to a gene: 8. This CDR3 reads CASSYSRQGTGNSPLHF. The CDR3 region has the DNA TGTGCCAGCAGTTACTCCAGACAGGGGACTGGGAATTCACCCCTCCACTTT.

This chain joins TRBV9 and TRBJ2-3, with no clear D. The CDR3 totals 16 residues. V lost 0 bases, J lost 2 bases, and 13 bases lay in between. Germline lookup yields CDR1 SGDLS and CDR2 YYNGEE. CDR3 bases: TGTGCCAGCAGCGTAGCCCCACCGGACCTCACAGATACGCAGTATTTT. It codes for CASSVAPPDLTDTQYF.

This clonotype was detected only a few times. The rearrangement links TRBV10-3 to TRBJ2-5; unclear D gene. Germline CDR1 reads ENHRY; CDR2 reads SYGVKD. The CDR3 has 16 amino acids. V lost 4 bases and J lost 0, with 15 bases in between. In DNA, the CDR3 is TGTGCCATCAGTGCGGTGCGTTCATCGTACCAAGAGACCCAGTACTTC. Translated: CAISAVRSSYQETQYF.

V usage is TRBV7-2 and J usage is TRBJ2-3; TRBD2 agrees at 9 bases. Germline values: CDR1 SGHTA, CDR2 FQGNSA. The CDR3 is 15 residues long. V shed 5 bases and J 2 bases; nucleotides not matched to a gene: 5. The CDR3 bases are TGTGCCAGCAGCGGGCGGGGGGGATTCACAGATACGCAGTATTTT. It specifies CASSGRGGFTDTQYF.

The chain joins TRBV11-2 to TRBJ1-1; D gene unclear. Germline V CDR1 and CDR2: SGHAT, FQNNGV. Between the trimmed V and J ends, which lost 0 bases and 3 bases, there was a span of 5 bases. This CDR3 is 13 amino acids long. The CDR3 loop reads CASSLDGYTEAFF. CDR3 nucleotide sequence: TGTGCCAGCAGCTTAGACGGCTACACTGAAGCTTTCTTT. Full variable domain (rest looked up from reference TRBV11-2 and TRBJ1-1): EAGVAQSPRYKIIEKRQSVAFWCNPISGHATLYWYQQILGQGPKLLIQFQNNGVVDDSQLPKDRFSAERLKGVDSTLKIQPAKLEDSAVYLCASSLDGYTEAFFGQGTRLTVV.

This clonotype showed up just a few times. The rearrangement links TRBV12-3 or TRBV12-4 to TRBJ1-2, with TRBD1 matching over 7 bases. The CDR3 spans 12 residues. The V and J ends lost 3 bases and 6 bases, in that order; junction bases with no gene match: 1. The CDR3 reads CASSFQGDGYTF. Here the CDR3 DNA reads TGTGCCAGCAGTTTTCAGGGGGATGGCTACACCTTC.

This clonotype was found a few times. The gene calls are TRBV6-5 and TRBJ2-7; D possibly matches TRBD1 or TRBD2 (5 bases each). Germline loops: CDR1 MNHEY, CDR2 SVGAGI. This CDR3 region has 11 residues. CDR3 sequence (DNA): TGTGCCAGCCTCCCTCACGAGGGGAACATCGTC. Translation: CASLPHEGNIV.

The chain joins TRBV28 to TRBJ1-5; no definite D call. This CDR3 region has 14 residues. Trimming shortened V by 6 bases and J by 2 bases, and 11 bases separated the two germline ends. Germline CDR1 and CDR2: MDHEN and SYDVKM. The CDR3 bases are TGTGCCAGCAGGCCTGGTGGAGGCAATCAGCCCCAGCATTTT. Its translation: CASRPGGGNQPQHF.

The V call is TRBV7-9, the J call TRBJ1-1; possible D gene TRBD1, 5 bases. V was trimmed by 10 bases and J by 3 bases, leaving 15 bases between them. CDR3 length: 13 amino acids. Germline CDR1 SEHNR, CDR2 FQNEAQ (reference sequence). This chain's CDR3 is CAMGGRGDTEAFF. DNA of the CDR3: TGTGCCATGGGGGGACGCGGGGACACTGAAGCTTTCTTT. The variable domain in full, completed from reference TRBV7-9 and TRBJ1-1, reads DTGVSQNPRHKITKRGQNVTFRCDPISEHNRLYWYRQTLGQGPEFLTYFQNEAQLEKSRLLSDRFSAERPKGSFSTLEIQRTEQGDSAMYLCAMGGRGDTEAFFGQGTRLTVV.

The rearrangement links TRBV5-1 to TRBJ1-1; D is unclear. The CDR3 has 14 amino acids. The V end lost 5 bases, the J end lost 1 base, and 12 bases lay between the germline ends. Per germline, CDR1 SGHRS and CDR2 YFSETQ. In nucleotides, the CDR3 is TGCGCCAGCAGATTGCCGGATCGGAACACTGAAGCTTTCTTT. Its protein product is CASRLPDRNTEAFF.

The chain has TRBV4-3 and TRBJ1-6; no clear D. V gave up 1 base and J gave up 8 bases, with 21 bases separating them. This CDR3 comprises 18 residues. Germline lookup yields CDR1 LGHNA and CDR2 YSLEER. The CDR3 region has the DNA TGCGCCAGCAGCCAAGTGGGGTCCACCATTAATCCTTATTCACCCCTCCACTTT. As protein: CASSQVGSTINPYSPLHF.

This clonotype has only a few counts. The genes are TRBV5-4 and TRBJ2-7, with 7 nucleotides matching TRBD1. CDR1 and CDR2 from the germline V gene are SGHNT and YYREEE (reference sequence). V dropped 2 bases and J dropped 3; count of bases not matched to a gene: 5. The CDR3 is made up of 14 amino acids. The CDR3 DNA reads TGTGCCAGCAGCTTTAGACAGGGCCTCTACGAGCAGTACTTC. This encodes CASSFRQGLYEQYF.

This rearrangement joins TRBV7-6 to TRBJ2-3, with 9 bases that match TRBD2. This CDR3 is built from 16 residues. V gave up 5 bases and J gave up 2 bases; unmatched junction bases: 8. Looked up from germline, CDR1 is SGHVS and CDR2 is FNYEAQ. CDR3 amino acids: CASSQNSGGATDTQYF. The CDR3 DNA sequence: TGTGCCAGCAGCCAAAATAGCGGGGGTGCCACAGATACGCAGTATTTT.

The sample holds a few counts of this clonotype. CDR3 in amino acids: CASSLRKGTPIFNEQFF. CDR3 sequence (DNA): TGTGCCAGCAGCCTACGGAAGGGGACCCCCATCTTTAATGAGCAGTTCTTC. The chain has TRBV14 and TRBJ2-1; D may be TRBD1 or TRBD2 (5 bases each). The V end was cut by 4 bases, the J end by 7 bases, with 23 bases between. The CDR3 runs to 17 residues. Germline CDR1 SGHDN, CDR2 FVKESK.

V usage is TRBV6-5 and J usage is TRBJ2-7; 12 bases agree with TRBD1. The CDR3 covers 15 residues. Germline V gene data show CDR1 as MNHEY and CDR2 as SVGAGI. The V segment lost 2 bases and the J segment 4 bases; nucleotides outside the gene matches: 3. The CDR3 bases are TGTGCCAGCAGTTACGAGGGACAGGGGGCGTACGAGCAGTACTTC. Translated: CASSYEGQGAYEQYF.

The chain recombines TRBV12-3 or TRBV12-4 with TRBJ1-1; unclear D gene. The CDR3 has 12 amino acids. V was shortened by 4 bases and J by 5 bases, with 8 bases between the two germline ends. CDR3 sequence (DNA): TGTGCCAGCAGTTCCGGGCCGACTGAAGCTTTCTTT. Its translation is CASSSGPTEAFF.

This clonotype was counted a few times. The V gene is TRBV7-2, the J gene TRBJ2-7, with 8 bases lining up with TRBD2. Germline V gene sequence: CDR1 SGHTA, CDR2 FQGNSA. The ends lost 6 bases at V and 0 bases at J; junction bases unmatched: 10. CDR3 length: 16 residues. The CDR3 nucleotides read TGTGCCAGCAGACGGTTTCCCGGGACTAGCTCCTACGAGCAGTACTTC. It translates to CASRRFPGTSSYEQYF.

This sequence joins TRBV10-3 and TRBJ2-3; 8 bases are shared with TRBD2. This CDR3 comprises 16 residues. V lost 0 bases, J lost 6 bases, and 8 bases stayed unmatched. Germline CDR1 and CDR2: ENHRY and SYGVKD. The CDR3 reads CAISESSGGMGDTQYF. The DNA of the CDR3 is TGTGCCATCAGTGAGTCGAGCGGGGGCATGGGGGATACGCAGTATTTT.

A note on this clonotype: A junction end diverges from the germline sequence, so it may reflect a read error. The J gene is TRBJ2-5, the V gene TRBV7-7; the match to TRBD1 covers 12 bases. CDR3 size: 13 residues. Germline CDR1 is SSHAT and CDR2 is FNYEAQ (reference sequence). CDR3 residues: CASSLGQGATQYF. The CDR3 coding sequence is TGTGCTAGCAGCCTGGGACAGGGGGCGACCCAGTACTTC.

This sequence joins TRBV20-1 and TRBJ2-3; 10 nucleotides line up with TRBD2. The V and J ends lost 6 bases and 5 bases, in that order; junction bases with no gene match: 11. The length of the CDR3 is 15 residues. Germline CDR1 and CDR2: DFQATT and SNEGSKA (reference sequence). CDR3 DNA sequence: TGCAGTGCCCCGGGGAGCGGGGGGGCGGGAGATACGCAGTATTTT. Translation: CSAPGSGGAGDTQYF.

This rearrangement joins TRBV2 to TRBJ1-2; a weak D match, TRBD1 (6 bases). Germline V gives CDR1 SNHLY, CDR2 FYNNEI. Trimming shortened V by 7 bases and J by 6 bases, and 15 bases separated the two germline ends. The CDR3 spans 13 residues. The CDR3, as DNA: TGTGCCAGCACCATCAACCAGGGGCATGGCTACACCTTC. It encodes CASTINQGHGYTF.

The chain carries TRBV7-8 and TRBJ2-6; 7 bases are a match to TRBD1. The CDR3 extends over 19 amino acids. CDR1 and CDR2 from the germline V gene are SGHVS and FQNEAQ. The V gene end was trimmed by 3 bases and the J gene end by 0 bases; junction bases not matched to a gene: 11. The CDR3 DNA is TGTGCCAGCAGCTTTCCGAGACAGGGCCAGATCTCTGGGGCCAACGTCCTGACTTTC. Translating gives CASSFPRQGQISGANVLTF.

This clonotype showed up many times. The chain uses TRBV20-1 and TRBJ2-7; D is perhaps TRBD1 (6 bases). The length of the CDR3 is 15 residues. Germline CDR1 is DFQATT and CDR2 is SNEGSKA (reference sequence). Trimming stripped 1 base from V and 0 bases from J, with 13 bases between. The CDR3 sequence is CSARGTGHSSYEQYF. CDR3 DNA: TGCAGTGCTAGAGGAACAGGGCACAGCTCCTACGAGCAGTACTTC.

This clonotype showed up many times. This chain joins TRBV5-1 and TRBJ1-4, with D tentatively TRBD1 (5 bases). V dropped 1 base and J dropped 0 bases, with 10 bases sitting between them. The germline V gene has CDR1 SGHRS and CDR2 YFSETQ. This CDR3 has 16 residues. The CDR3: CASSLLQATTNEKLFF. CDR3 bases: TGCGCCAGCAGCTTGTTACAGGCTACAACTAATGAAAAACTGTTTTTT.

Many counts were recorded for this clonotype. V usage is TRBV7-9 and J usage is TRBJ2-3; weak D call: TRBD2 (5 bases). CDR3 length: 16 residues. Looked up from germline, CDR1 is SEHNR and CDR2 is FQNEAQ (reference sequence). Trimming took 4 bases from V and 1 from J, leaving 15 bases between them. The CDR3: CASSSEEPPRTDTQYF. CDR3 DNA: TGTGCCAGCAGCTCGGAGGAGCCTCCCCGCACAGATACGCAGTATTTT. Using reference TRBV7-9 and TRBJ2-3 for the parts outside the CDR3, the full variable domain is DTGVSQNPRHKITKRGQNVTFRCDPISEHNRLYWYRQTLGQGPEFLTYFQNEAQLEKSRLLSDRFSAERPKGSFSTLEIQRTEQGDSAMYLCASSSEEPPRTDTQYFGPGTRLTVL.

The table lists this clonotype with a few counts. The chain links TRBV7-9 to TRBJ1-2; 7 bases align to TRBD1. The CDR3 has 12 residues. The germline V gene has CDR1 SEHNR and CDR2 FQNEAQ (reference sequence). V lost 8 bases and J lost 6; bases outside the gene matches: 6. The CDR3 DNA sequence: TGTGCCAGCCCTGAGGGGGCTAATGGCTACACCTTC. Its protein is CASPEGANGYTF.

Ten or more counts support this clonotype. The V and J genes are TRBV7-9 and TRBJ2-5, with TRBD2 identical over 8 bases. V dropped 8 bases and J dropped 5; count of bases not matched to a gene: 7. The germline V gene has CDR1 SEHNR and CDR2 FQNEAQ (reference sequence). CDR3 length: 13 residues. The DNA of the CDR3 is TGTGCCAGCCGGGGGGGGGCTCGGGAGACCCAGTACTTC. It translates to CASRGGARETQYF.

This clonotype has at least ten counts. This sequence joins TRBV10-3 and TRBJ2-1, with TRBD1 matching over 10 bases. V was clipped by 10 bases and J by 4 bases; unmatched bases: 4. This CDR3 region has 13 residues. In germline, CDR1 is ENHRY, CDR2 SYGVKD. DNA of the CDR3: TGTGCCACTGGACAGGGGGTTTACAATGAGCAGTTCTTC. Translation: CATGQGVYNEQFF.

This clonotype was found many times. This rearrangement joins TRBV4-3 to TRBJ1-1; D uncertain. CDR3 length: 14 residues. From germline, CDR1 is LGHNA and CDR2 YSLEER. The V gene lost 1 base and the J gene lost 4 bases, with 10 bases spanning the gap. The CDR3 here is CASSQARSGTEAFF. CDR3 bases: TGCGCCAGCAGCCAAGCCCGGTCAGGCACTGAAGCTTTCTTT.

V and J are TRBV5-1 and TRBJ2-7; D call uncertain. The V end lost 0 bases, the J end lost 1 base, and 5 bases lay between the germline ends. CDR1 is SGHRS, CDR2 YFSETQ, per germline. The CDR3 runs 13 residues. The CDR3 sequence: CASSLEASYEQYF. The CDR3 DNA follows: TGCGCCAGCAGCTTGGAAGCATCCTACGAGCAGTACTTC.